Following are 8 T cell receptor beta chains from one sample sequenced in a study of T cell responses to AZD1222 COVID-19 vaccine. Sequencing used immunoSEQ multiplex PCR; TCRdb keeps in-frame clones, though not all of them. The table records about 42,000 clones, approximately 90% of them present only once. The material sequenced was peripheral blood, taken 28 days after the second AZD1222 dose. The source of these receptors is an adult who received the AZD1222 COVID-19 vaccine.

CDR3 sequence: CASLVGQGGNEQFF. CDR3 sequence (DNA): TGTGCCAGCTTAGTCGGACAGGGCGGCAATGAGCAGTTCTTC. The V and J genes are TRBV6-5 and TRBJ2-1; 8 nucleotides align to TRBD1. Per the germline V gene, CDR1 is MNHEY and CDR2 is SVGAGI. Unmatched junction bases numbered 9, after V lost 8 bases and J lost 6 bases. The CDR3 extends over 14 amino acids.

The rearrangement uses TRBV19 and TRBJ1-2; 7 nucleotides match TRBD1. Germline values: CDR1 LNHDA, CDR2 SQIVND (reference sequence). This CDR3 spans 16 amino acids. Trimming removed 4 bases from V and 4 bases from J; junction bases left unmatched: 12. CDR3 loop: CASSNPTGTAFYGYTF. The CDR3 nucleotides read TGTGCCAGTAGTAACCCGACCGGGACAGCATTCTATGGCTACACCTTC. Full variable domain (remainder filled in from reference TRBV19 and TRBJ1-2): DGGITQSPKYLFRKEGQNVTLSCEQNLNHDAMYWYRQDPGQGLRLIYYSQIVNDFQKGDIAEGYSVSREKKESFPLTVTSAQKNPTAFYLCASSNPTGTAFYGYTFGSGTRLTVV.

The V call is TRBV6-4, the J call TRBJ2-7, with D possibly TRBD1 on 5 matching bases. The CDR3 is 13 amino acids. V was clipped by 0 bases and J by 5 bases, with 8 bases between them. Germline CDR1 is MRHNA and CDR2 is SNTAGT. The CDR3 DNA follows: TGTGCCAGCAGTGACTCGCCAGGGAACGAGCAGTACTTC. Amino acid sequence: CASSDSPGNEQYF.

The gene calls are TRBV16 and TRBJ1-2; D ambiguous. Between the trimmed V and J ends, which lost 0 bases and 6 bases, there was a span of 5 bases. The CDR3 runs 12 residues. Germline V gene sequence: CDR1 KGHSY, CDR2 FQNENV. The CDR3 loop reads CASSQSADGYTF. Here the CDR3 DNA reads TGTGCCAGCAGCCAATCAGCCGATGGCTACACCTTC.

The chain joins TRBV12-3 or TRBV12-4 to TRBJ1-2, with D unresolved. This CDR3 spans 12 amino acids. The ends were cut back, 1 base at V and 7 bases at J, with 7 bases in the middle. CDR3 amino acids: CASSLGFIGYTF. In DNA, the CDR3 is TGTGCCAGCAGTTTAGGGTTTATTGGCTACACCTTC.

The chain links TRBV2 to TRBJ1-2; no reliable D call. Germline CDR1 SNHLY, CDR2 FYNNEI. The length of the CDR3 is 14 residues. Trimming left V 0 bases short and J 4 bases short, with 9 bases between. This CDR3 is CASSEAGIGYGYTF. DNA of the CDR3: TGTGCCAGCAGTGAAGCGGGGATCGGCTATGGCTACACCTTC.

The table lists this clone with a few counts. The CDR3 loop reads CASSPRRGLGYTF. CDR3 coding DNA: TGTGCCAGCAGTCCCCGCCGGGGGCTTGGCTACACCTTC. J is TRBJ1-2 and V is TRBV27; D possibly corresponds to TRBD1 (6 bases). The CDR3 totals 13 residues. Trimming took 5 bases from V and 7 from J, leaving 14 bases between them. Germline V gene data show CDR1 as MNHEY and CDR2 as SMNVEV (reference sequence).

The CDR3, as DNA: TGTGCCAGCAGCTCGGGTTCGGGGGCGGGCTACGAGCAGTACTTC. Its protein product is CASSSGSGAGYEQYF. This chain joins TRBV7-3 and TRBJ2-7; D tentatively fits TRBD1 or TRBD2 (6 bases each). Germline CDR1 and CDR2: SGHTA and FQGTGA. The CDR3 extends over 15 amino acids. V shed 4 bases and J shed 3 bases, with 16 bases lying between them.